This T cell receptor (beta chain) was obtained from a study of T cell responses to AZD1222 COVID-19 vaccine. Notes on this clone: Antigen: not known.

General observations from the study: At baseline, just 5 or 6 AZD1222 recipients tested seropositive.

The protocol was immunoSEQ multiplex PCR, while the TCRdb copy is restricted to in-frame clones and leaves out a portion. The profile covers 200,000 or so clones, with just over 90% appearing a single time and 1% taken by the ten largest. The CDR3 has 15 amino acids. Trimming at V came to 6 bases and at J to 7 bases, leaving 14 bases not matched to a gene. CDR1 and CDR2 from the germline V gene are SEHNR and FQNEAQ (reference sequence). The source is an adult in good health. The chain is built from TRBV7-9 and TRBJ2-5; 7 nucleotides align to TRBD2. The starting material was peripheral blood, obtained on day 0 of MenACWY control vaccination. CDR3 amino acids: CASSSASATGGTQYF. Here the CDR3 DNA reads TGTGCCAGCAGTTCCGCCAGCGCTACGGGAGGGACCCAGTACTTC.